This entry is about one T cell receptor (beta chain). As yet, its antigen is unknown. Germline V gene sequence: CDR1 MNHEY, CDR2 SVGAGI. The CDR3 is 12 residues long. The V gene lost 5 bases and the J gene lost 8 bases, with 12 bases spanning the gap. Sequencing was performed with immunoSEQ multiplex PCR; in TCRdb, only in-frame clones are kept and a portion is missing. The table records about 70,000 clones, approximately 89% of them present only once. This entry is derived from a study of OX40 agonist ivuxolimab in advanced cancers. At the level of the study: All patients had ivuxolimab intravenously every 2 weeks at 0.01 to 10 mg/kg.

Overall study results and limits: Nonresponders included some who also had low normalized T-cell clonal expansion.

The chain employs TRBV6-5 and TRBJ1-2; D gene unclear. This receptor was taken from an adult with an advanced solid tumor such as melanoma, head and neck, liver or kidney cancer. The source was CD4+ or CD8+ T cells sorted from blood, collected in a trial of the OX40 agonist ivuxolimab. The CDR3 protein is CASSDGFGGYTF. CDR3 coding DNA: TGTGCCAGCAGTGACGGCTTCGGAGGCTACACCTTC.